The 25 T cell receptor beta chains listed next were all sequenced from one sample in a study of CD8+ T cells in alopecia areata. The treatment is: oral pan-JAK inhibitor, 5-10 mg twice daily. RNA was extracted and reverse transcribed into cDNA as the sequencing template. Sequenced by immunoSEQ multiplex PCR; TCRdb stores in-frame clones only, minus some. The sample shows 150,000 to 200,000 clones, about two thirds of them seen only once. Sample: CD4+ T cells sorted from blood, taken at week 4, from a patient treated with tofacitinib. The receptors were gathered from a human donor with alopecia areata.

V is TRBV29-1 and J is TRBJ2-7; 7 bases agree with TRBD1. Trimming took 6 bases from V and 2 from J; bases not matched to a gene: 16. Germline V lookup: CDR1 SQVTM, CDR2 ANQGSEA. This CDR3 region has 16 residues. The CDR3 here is CSVTPSTGSIPYEQYF. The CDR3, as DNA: TGCAGCGTGACCCCCTCGACAGGGTCGATCCCCTACGAGCAGTACTTC.

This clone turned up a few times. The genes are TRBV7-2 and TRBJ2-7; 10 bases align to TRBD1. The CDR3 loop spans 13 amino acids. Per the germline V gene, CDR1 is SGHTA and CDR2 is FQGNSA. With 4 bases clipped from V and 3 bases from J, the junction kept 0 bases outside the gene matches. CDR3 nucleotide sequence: TGTGCCAGCAGCTGGACAGGGGGCTACGAGCAGTACTTC. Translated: CASSWTGGYEQYF.

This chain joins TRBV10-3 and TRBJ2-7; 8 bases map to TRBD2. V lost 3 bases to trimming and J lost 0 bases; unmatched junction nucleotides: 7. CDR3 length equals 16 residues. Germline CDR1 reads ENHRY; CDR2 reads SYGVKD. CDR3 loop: CAISEGVAGTSYEQYF. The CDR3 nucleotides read TGTGCCATCAGTGAAGGGGTAGCGGGGACCTCCTACGAGCAGTACTTC.

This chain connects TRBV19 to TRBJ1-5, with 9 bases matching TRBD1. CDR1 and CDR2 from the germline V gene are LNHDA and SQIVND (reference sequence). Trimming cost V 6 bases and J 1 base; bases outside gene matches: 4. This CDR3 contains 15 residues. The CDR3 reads CASSPGTGSNQPQHF. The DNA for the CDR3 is TGTGCCAGTAGCCCCGGGACAGGGAGCAATCAGCCCCAGCATTTT.

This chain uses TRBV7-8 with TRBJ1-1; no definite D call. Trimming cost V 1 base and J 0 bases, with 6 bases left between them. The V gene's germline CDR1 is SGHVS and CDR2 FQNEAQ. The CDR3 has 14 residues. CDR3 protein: CASSLVKMNTEAFF. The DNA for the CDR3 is TGTGCCAGCAGCTTAGTCAAGATGAACACTGAAGCTTTCTTT.

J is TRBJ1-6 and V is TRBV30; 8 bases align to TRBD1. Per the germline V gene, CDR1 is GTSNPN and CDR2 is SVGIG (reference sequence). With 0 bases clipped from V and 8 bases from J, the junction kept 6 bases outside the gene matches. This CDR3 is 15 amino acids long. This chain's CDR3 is CAWSVWTGKDSPLHF. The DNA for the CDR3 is TGTGCCTGGAGTGTCTGGACAGGGAAGGATTCACCCCTCCACTTT.

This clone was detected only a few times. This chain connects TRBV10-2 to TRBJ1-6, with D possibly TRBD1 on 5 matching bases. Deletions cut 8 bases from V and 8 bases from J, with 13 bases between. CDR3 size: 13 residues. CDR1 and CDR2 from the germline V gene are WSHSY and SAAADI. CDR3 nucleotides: TGCGCCAGCCGGATCCGAGGGGATTCACCCCTCCACTTT. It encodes CASRIRGDSPLHF.

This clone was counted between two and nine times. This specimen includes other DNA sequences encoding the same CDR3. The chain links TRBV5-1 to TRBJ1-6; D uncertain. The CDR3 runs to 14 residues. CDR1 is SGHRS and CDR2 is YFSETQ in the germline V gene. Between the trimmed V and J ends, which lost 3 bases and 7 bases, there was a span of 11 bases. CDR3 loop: CASSSRTQNSPLHF. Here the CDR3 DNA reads TGCGCCAGCAGCTCCCGGACGCAAAATTCACCCCTCCACTTT. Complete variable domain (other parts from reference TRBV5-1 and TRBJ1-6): KAGVTQTPRYLIKTRGQQVTLSCSPISGHRSVSWYQQTPGQGLQFLFEYFSETQRNKGNFPGRFSGRQFSNSRSEMNVSTLELGDSALYLCASSSRTQNSPLHFGNGTRLTVT.

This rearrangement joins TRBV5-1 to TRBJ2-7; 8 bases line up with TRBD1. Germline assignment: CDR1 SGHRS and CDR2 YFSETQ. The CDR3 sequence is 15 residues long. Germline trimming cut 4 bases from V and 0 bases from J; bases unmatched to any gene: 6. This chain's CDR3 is CASSGSTGASYEQYF. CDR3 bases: TGCGCCAGCAGCGGCTCGACAGGGGCCTCCTACGAGCAGTACTTC. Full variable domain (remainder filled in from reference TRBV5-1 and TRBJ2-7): KAGVTQTPRYLIKTRGQQVTLSCSPISGHRSVSWYQQTPGQGLQFLFEYFSETQRNKGNFPGRFSGRQFSNSRSEMNVSTLELGDSALYLCASSGSTGASYEQYFGPGTRLTVT.

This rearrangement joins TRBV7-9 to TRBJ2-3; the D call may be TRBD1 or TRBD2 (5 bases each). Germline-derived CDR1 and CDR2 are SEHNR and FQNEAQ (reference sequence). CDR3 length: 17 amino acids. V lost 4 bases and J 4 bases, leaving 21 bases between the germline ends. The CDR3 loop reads CASSSYRGPKVADTQYF. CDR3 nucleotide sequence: TGTGCCAGCAGCTCTTACCGGGGCCCTAAGGTCGCAGATACGCAGTATTTT.

CDR3 in amino acids: CSVGRHDDTQYF. The CDR3 nucleotides read TGCAGCGTCGGACGCCACGATGATACGCAGTATTTT. The chain joins TRBV29-1 to TRBJ2-3; D unclear. Germline V gives CDR1 SQVTM, CDR2 ANQGSEA. The V end lost 6 bases, the J end lost 6 bases, and 13 bases lay between the germline ends. This CDR3 has 12 amino acids.

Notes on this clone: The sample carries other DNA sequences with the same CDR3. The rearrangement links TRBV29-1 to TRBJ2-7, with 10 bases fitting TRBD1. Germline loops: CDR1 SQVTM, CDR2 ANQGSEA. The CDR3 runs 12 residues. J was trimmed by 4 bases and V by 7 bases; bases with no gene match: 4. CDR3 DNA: TGCAGCGCCGGACAGGGGGTTTACGAGCAGTACTTC. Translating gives CSAGQGVYEQYF.

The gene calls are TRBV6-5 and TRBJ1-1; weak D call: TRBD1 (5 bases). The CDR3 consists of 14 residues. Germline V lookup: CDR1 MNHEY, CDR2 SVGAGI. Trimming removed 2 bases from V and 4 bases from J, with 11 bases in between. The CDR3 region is CASSYAGEATEAFF. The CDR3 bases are TGTGCCAGCAGTTACGCGGGGGAAGCCACTGAAGCTTTCTTT.

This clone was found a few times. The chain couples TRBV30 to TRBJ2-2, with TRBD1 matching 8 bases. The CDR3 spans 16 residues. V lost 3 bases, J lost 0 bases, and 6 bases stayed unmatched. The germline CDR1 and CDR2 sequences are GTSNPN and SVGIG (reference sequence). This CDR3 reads CAWRRRTGSNTGELFF. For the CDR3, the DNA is TGTGCCTGGAGAAGGAGGACAGGGTCGAACACCGGGGAGCTGTTTTTT.

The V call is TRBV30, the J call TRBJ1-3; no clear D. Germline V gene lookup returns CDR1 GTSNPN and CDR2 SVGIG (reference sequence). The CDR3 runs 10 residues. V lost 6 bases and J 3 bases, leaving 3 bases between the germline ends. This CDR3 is CACLGNTIYF. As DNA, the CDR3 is TGTGCCTGCCTTGGAAACACCATATATTTT. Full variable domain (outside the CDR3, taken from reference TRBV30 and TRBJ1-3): SQTIHQWPATLVQPVGSPLSLECTVEGTSNPNLYWYRQAAGRGLQLLFYSVGIGQISSEVPQNLSASRPQDRQFILSSKKLLLSDSGFYLCACLGNTIYFGEGSWLTVV.

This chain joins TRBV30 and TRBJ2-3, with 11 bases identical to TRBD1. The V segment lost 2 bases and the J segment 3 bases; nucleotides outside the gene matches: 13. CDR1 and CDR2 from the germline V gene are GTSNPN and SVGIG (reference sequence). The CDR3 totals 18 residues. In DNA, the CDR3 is TGTGCCTGGAGTCCCCGAATACCGGGACAGGGGGTTACAGATACGCAGTATTTT. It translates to CAWSPRIPGQGVTDTQYF.

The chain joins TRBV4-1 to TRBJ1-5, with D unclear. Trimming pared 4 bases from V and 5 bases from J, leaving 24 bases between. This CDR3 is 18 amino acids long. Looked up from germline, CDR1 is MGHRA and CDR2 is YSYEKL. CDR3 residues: CASSLTEIIPLGYQPQHF. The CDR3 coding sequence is TGCGCCAGCAGCCTTACAGAGATCATACCGTTGGGGTATCAGCCCCAGCATTTT.

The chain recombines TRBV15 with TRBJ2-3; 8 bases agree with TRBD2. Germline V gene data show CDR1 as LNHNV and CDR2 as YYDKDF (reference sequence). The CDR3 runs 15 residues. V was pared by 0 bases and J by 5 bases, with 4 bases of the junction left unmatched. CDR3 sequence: CATSREGLGVDTQYF. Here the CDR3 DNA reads TGTGCCACCAGCAGAGAGGGACTAGGAGTAGATACGCAGTATTTT.

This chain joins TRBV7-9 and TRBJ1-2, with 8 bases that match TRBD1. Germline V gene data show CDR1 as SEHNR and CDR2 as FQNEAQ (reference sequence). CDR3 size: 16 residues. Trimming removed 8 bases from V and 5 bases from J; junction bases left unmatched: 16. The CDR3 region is CASRPRIRGQDYGYTF. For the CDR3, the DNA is TGTGCCAGCCGCCCCAGGATCAGGGGGCAGGATTATGGCTACACCTTC. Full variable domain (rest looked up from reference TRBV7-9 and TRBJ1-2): DTGVSQNPRHKITKRGQNVTFRCDPISEHNRLYWYRQTLGQGPEFLTYFQNEAQLEKSRLLSDRFSAERPKGSFSTLEIQRTEQGDSAMYLCASRPRIRGQDYGYTFGSGTRLTVV.

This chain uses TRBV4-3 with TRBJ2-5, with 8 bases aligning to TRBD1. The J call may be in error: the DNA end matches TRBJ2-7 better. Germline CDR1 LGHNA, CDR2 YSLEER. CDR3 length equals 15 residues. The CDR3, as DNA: TGCGCCAGCAGTCCTCGGCAGGGGGCTTCCTACGAGCAGTACTTC. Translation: CASSPRQGASYEQYF.

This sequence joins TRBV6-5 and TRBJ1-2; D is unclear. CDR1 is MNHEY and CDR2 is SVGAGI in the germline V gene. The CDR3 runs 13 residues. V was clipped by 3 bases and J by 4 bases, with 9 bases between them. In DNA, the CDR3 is TGTGCCAGCAGTTATCTGGAGGCCTATGGCTACACCTTC. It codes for CASSYLEAYGYTF.

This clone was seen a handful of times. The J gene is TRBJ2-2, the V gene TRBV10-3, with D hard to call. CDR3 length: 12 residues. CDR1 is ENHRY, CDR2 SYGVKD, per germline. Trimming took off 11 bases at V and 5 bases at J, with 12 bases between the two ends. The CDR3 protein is CAPPGATGELFF. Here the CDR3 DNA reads TGTGCCCCCCCCGGTGCTACCGGGGAGCTGTTTTTT.

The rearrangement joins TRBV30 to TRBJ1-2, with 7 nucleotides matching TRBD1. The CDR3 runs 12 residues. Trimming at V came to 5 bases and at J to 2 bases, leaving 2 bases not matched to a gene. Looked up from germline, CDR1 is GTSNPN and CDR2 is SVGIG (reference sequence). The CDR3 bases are TGTGCCTGGGGACAGGAAAACTATGGCTACACCTTC. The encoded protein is CAWGQENYGYTF. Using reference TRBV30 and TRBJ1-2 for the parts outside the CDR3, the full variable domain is SQTIHQWPATLVQPVGSPLSLECTVEGTSNPNLYWYRQAAGRGLQLLFYSVGIGQISSEVPQNLSASRPQDRQFILSSKKLLLSDSGFYLCAWGQENYGYTFGSGTRLTVV.

This CDR3 reads CASSATGNQPQHF. The CDR3 region has the DNA TGTGCCAGCAGTGCCACGGGCAATCAGCCCCAGCATTTT. The V call is TRBV6-1, the J call TRBJ1-5; D is unresolved. CDR3 size: 13 residues. V dropped 4 bases and J dropped 2 bases, with 6 bases sitting between them. The germline V gene encodes CDR1 MNHNS and CDR2 SASEGT.

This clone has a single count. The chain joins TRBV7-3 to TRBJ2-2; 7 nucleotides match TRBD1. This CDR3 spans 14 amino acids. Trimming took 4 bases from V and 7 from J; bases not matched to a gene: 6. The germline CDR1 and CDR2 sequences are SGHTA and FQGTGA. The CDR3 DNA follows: TGTGCCAGCAGCTCCAGGGGGTTTAGCGGGGAGCTGTTTTTT. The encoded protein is CASSSRGFSGELFF.